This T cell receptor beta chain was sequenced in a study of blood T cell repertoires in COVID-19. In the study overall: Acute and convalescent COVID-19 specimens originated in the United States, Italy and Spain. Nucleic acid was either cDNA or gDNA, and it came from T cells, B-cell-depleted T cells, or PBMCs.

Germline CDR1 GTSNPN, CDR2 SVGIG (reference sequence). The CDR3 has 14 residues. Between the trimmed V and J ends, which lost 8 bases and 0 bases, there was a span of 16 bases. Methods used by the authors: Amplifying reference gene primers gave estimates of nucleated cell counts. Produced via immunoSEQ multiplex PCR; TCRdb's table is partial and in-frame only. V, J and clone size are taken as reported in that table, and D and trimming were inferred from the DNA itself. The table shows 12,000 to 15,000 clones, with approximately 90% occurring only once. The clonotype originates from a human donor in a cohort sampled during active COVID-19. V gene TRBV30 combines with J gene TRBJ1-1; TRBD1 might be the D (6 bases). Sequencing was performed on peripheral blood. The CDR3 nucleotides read TGTGCCAGCACCGGGACACCCATGAACACTGAAGCTTTCTTT. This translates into CASTGTPMNTEAFF.